These T cell receptor beta chains were read from a single sample in a study of shared T cell receptors in the human thymus. Sequenced by immunoSEQ multiplex PCR; TCRdb stores in-frame clones only, minus some. This table holds hundreds of thousands of clones, 85% to 90% found once. These data were also filed under a second study, of human thymus T cells.

Sequencing was carried out using thymocytes. Every receptor here comes from a boy younger than two with a congenital heart defect. Each CDR3 is given with its conserved first and last residue. D genes are given only for firm matches. Clone size appears in some rows only: once, few, many, or a class for an expanded clone.

V gene: TRBV21-1; clone size: -; D gene: -; J gene: TRBJ1-1; CDR3 protein: CASSKARGELKAFF; CDR3 DNA: TGTGCCAGCAGCAAAGCGCGGGGGGAATTGAAAGCTTTCTTT
V gene: TRBV11-2; clone size: once; D gene: TRBD1; J gene: TRBJ1-2; CDR3 protein: CASTIDRGRNYTF; CDR3 DNA: TGTGCCAGCACCATAGACAGGGGTCGTAACTACACCTTC
V gene: TRBV5-6; clone size: -; D gene: TRBD2; J gene: TRBJ2-7; CDR3 protein: CASSLGGRLLYEQYF; CDR3 DNA: TGTGCCAGCAGCTTGGGCGGGAGACTCCTCTACGAGCAGTACTTC
V gene: TRBV6-5; clone size: -; D gene: -; J gene: TRBJ1-4; CDR3 protein: CASSSRGRTNEKLFF; CDR3 DNA: TGTGCCAGCAGTTCCCGAGGGAGGACTAATGAAAAACTGTTTTTT
V gene: TRBV20-1; clone size: -; D gene: -; J gene: TRBJ1-2; CDR3 protein: CSPCSDGYTF; CDR3 DNA: TGCAGTCCGTGTTCGGATGGCTACACCTTC
V gene: TRBV7-2; clone size: once; D gene: TRBD1; J gene: TRBJ1-2; CDR3 protein: CASSLGFSRGRRINYGYTF; CDR3 DNA: TGTGCCAGCAGCTTAGGGTTTTCGAGGGGGCGACGAATTAACTATGGCTACACCTTC
V gene: TRBV27; clone size: -; D gene: TRBD2; J gene: TRBJ2-7; CDR3 protein: CASSLSGTSGSYEQYF; CDR3 DNA: TGTGCCAGCAGTTTATCCGGGACTAGCGGATCCTACGAGCAGTACTTC
V gene: TRBV27; clone size: -; D gene: TRBD1; J gene: TRBJ2-7; CDR3 protein: CASSSTGVEQYF; CDR3 DNA: TGTGCCAGCAGTTCGACAGGGGTCGAGCAGTACTTC
V gene: TRBV11-3; clone size: -; D gene: TRBD2; J gene: TRBJ2-7; CDR3 protein: CASSFLAGGRDEQYF; CDR3 DNA: TGTGCCAGCAGCTTCCTAGCGGGGGGGCGGGACGAGCAGTACTTC
V gene: TRBV9; clone size: -; D gene: TRBD2; J gene: TRBJ2-1; CDR3 protein: CASSVSPRIAGGPWCHNEQFF; CDR3 DNA: TGTGCCAGCAGCGTATCCCCTAGAATAGCGGGAGGGCCCTGGTGCCACAATGAGCAGTTCTTC
V gene: TRBV10-1; clone size: -; D gene: TRBD2; J gene: TRBJ2-1; CDR3 protein: CASSLPLAGLNNEQFF; CDR3 DNA: TGCGCCAGCAGCCTACCCCTAGCGGGCCTCAACAATGAGCAGTTCTTC
V gene: TRBV4-3; clone size: -; D gene: TRBD1; J gene: TRBJ2-1; CDR3 protein: CASSPGTENDNEQFF; CDR3 DNA: TGCGCCAGCAGCCCCGGGACAGAGAACGACAATGAGCAGTTCTTC
V gene: TRBV7-2; clone size: -; D gene: -; J gene: TRBJ2-3; CDR3 protein: CASWGGGPTDTQYF; CDR3 DNA: TGTGCCAGCTGGGGTGGAGGGCCTACAGATACGCAGTATTTT
V gene: TRBV18; clone size: -; D gene: TRBD2; J gene: TRBJ2-3; CDR3 protein: CASSLVAGTSTDTQYF; CDR3 DNA: TGTGCCAGCTCACTTGTAGCGGGTACCAGCACAGATACGCAGTATTTT
V gene: TRBV9; clone size: -; D gene: TRBD1; J gene: TRBJ1-2; CDR3 protein: CASSPRRQGAGGYTF; CDR3 DNA: TGTGCCAGCAGCCCCAGAAGGCAGGGGGCGGGTGGCTACACCTTC
V gene: TRBV21-1; clone size: -; D gene: -; J gene: TRBJ2-7; CDR3 protein: CASGRKSLSGDKGYEQYF; CDR3 DNA: TGTGCCAGCGGACGCAAATCCCTGTCCGGGGACAAGGGCTACGAGCAGTACTTC
V gene: TRBV4-1; clone size: -; D gene: -; J gene: TRBJ1-1; CDR3 protein: CASSQAGRGGGAFF; CDR3 DNA: TGCGCCAGCAGCCAAGCGGGACGAGGGGGTGGGGCTTTCTTT
V gene: TRBV5-3; clone size: -; D gene: TRBD2; J gene: TRBJ2-1; CDR3 protein: CARSQGLARNEQFF; CDR3 DNA: TGTGCCAGAAGCCAGGGACTAGCGCGCAATGAGCAGTTCTTC
V gene: TRBV4-1; clone size: once; D gene: TRBD2; J gene: TRBJ2-6; CDR3 protein: CASSQDLAGGNVLTF; CDR3 DNA: TGCGCCAGCAGCCAAGATCTGGCGGGAGGGAACGTCCTGACTTTC
V gene: TRBV14; clone size: -; D gene: TRBD2; J gene: TRBJ2-3; CDR3 protein: CASSQDVYRTSGRADTQYF; CDR3 DNA: TGTGCCAGCAGCCAAGATGTGTATCGAACTAGCGGGAGGGCAGATACGCAGTATTTT